This T cell receptor (beta chain) appears in the sequencing data of a study of blood T cells in healthy people across ages (dated by TCRdb to about 2015). Background on the whole study: Template switching captured roughly one uniquely barcoded TCR beta cDNA molecule per two T cells in model experiments. The study measured age-related changes in TCR beta repertoire diversity using deep sequencing normalized with unique cDNA molecular identifiers. The donors were divided into four age groups: young (average about 16 years), middle-aged (around 41), aged (about 60) and long-lived (roughly 82). To avoid experimental bias, donors of different ages were distributed randomly across sequencing lanes. For two donors (one aged 18 to 30 and one aged 80 or older), the study analyzed two additional independent replicas of 1 million unique cDNA reads from the same blood draw. The paper's findings and limits, for the study overall: Total diversity estimates from one million sequenced T cells were considered lower bounds and underestimates. Because profiling used bulk unsorted PBMCs, naive and antigen-experienced compartments could not be compared conclusively. The long-lived group showed more naive CD4+ T cells, fewer expanded clones and increased TCR diversity than the aged group, suggesting age selection. There was a strong correlation between observed TCR beta diversity and the percentage of naive T cells measured by flow cytometry. Because donor CMV infection status was unknown, age-related changes in expanded clonotypes were potentially confounded. As age increased, observed TCR beta diversity per million T cells dropped in a roughly linear way, and a significant reduction was already evident by age about 36.

Libraries were made using 5' RACE. Instrument used: Illumina HiSeq 2500. A second 7 to 11 cycle PCR used a sample-barcoded 5' primer and a J-beta primer mix. Each TCR beta cDNA molecule received a unique molecular identifier from a template-switch 5' adaptor carrying 12 random nucleotides. Each sample yielded at least 2.5 million CDR3-containing paired-end reads. The Mint cDNA synthesis kit, primed by a TRBC-specific oligonucleotide, was used to synthesize first-strand cDNA from all RNA. Following uracil-DNA glycosylase treatment, a first 18-cycle PCR with universal primers M1SS and BC2_uni_R was performed on all cDNA. The study's own analysis went as follows. Normalization of each sample was performed by random selection of 1 million high-quality reads, each carrying a distinct molecular identifier. Reads with shared molecular identifiers were discarded instead of being binned into consensus sequences. MiTCR, set to a Q25 quality threshold and the strictest error-elimination algorithm, was used for CDR3 identification, clonotype clustering and error correction. A nonparametric unseen species model with Euler transformation was used to estimate lower-bound total TCR beta diversity. TCRdb handled the public reads itself, with Q25 trimming in fastp and clone calling in MiXCR, and kept productive beta chains. Duplicate CDR3 protein sequences are folded into a single record with the most common DNA and genes. What appears here as the V and J calls and clone size reflects TCRdb's work, not the paper's. The sample has about 640,000 distinct CDR3 sequences on record, roughly 30% of them singletons. Around a sixth of the sample comes from the top ten.

The V and J ends are trimmed by 1 base and 0 bases, leaving 9 bases between them. From a lookup of the germline V gene, CDR1 and CDR2 are SGHTA and FQGNSA. Inclusive of the bounding cysteine and phenylalanine, the CDR3 is 15 residues long. Just the 45-base CDR3 DNA is kept, in frame starting at base 1. The donors were 40 or so Caucasian individuals from Russia, aged 6 to 90 years, who were systemically healthy. Each donor gave approximately 9.4 milliliters of peripheral blood, drawn into EDTA-treated Vacutainer tubes. Ficoll-Paque density-gradient centrifugation was used to isolate PBMCs, with at least 7 million per sample. Trizol reagent was used to extract total RNA from the PBMCs, yielding at least 6 micrograms per sample. For every donor, an aliquot of PBMCs went through flow cytometry to measure the percentages of naive CD45RAhigh/CD27high T cells. There are a few counts of this clonotype. Its binding antigen is unknown. The record has no base qualities; no much larger clone is one base away.

The receptor was isolated from a woman of 80 years or more in good health. The sample taken for sequencing was blood. The chain is made from TRBV7-2 and TRBJ1-2, with the D gene call left open. The DNA sequence is TGTGCCAGCAGCTTAGAGATAGGCCCTAACTATGGCTACACCTTC. This is translated as CASSLEIGPNYGYTF.